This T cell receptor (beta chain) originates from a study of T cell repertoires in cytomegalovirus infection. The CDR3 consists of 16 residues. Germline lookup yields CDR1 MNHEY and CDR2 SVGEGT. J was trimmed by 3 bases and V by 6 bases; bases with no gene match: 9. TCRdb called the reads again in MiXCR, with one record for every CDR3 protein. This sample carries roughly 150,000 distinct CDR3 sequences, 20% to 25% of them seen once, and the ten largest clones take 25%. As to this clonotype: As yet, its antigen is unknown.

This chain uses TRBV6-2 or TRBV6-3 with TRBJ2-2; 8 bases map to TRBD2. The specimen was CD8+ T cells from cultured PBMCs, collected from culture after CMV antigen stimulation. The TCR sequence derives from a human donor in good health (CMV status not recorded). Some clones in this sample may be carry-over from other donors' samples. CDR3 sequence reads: CASSPRLASYTGELFF. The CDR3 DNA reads TGTGCCAGCAGCCCCAGACTAGCGAGTTACACCGGGGAGCTGTTTTTT.